These 32 T cell receptor beta chains originate from one sample sequenced in a study of shared clonotypes between healthy human individuals. Generated by immunoSEQ multiplex PCR, the TCRdb table keeps only in-frame clones and is missing some. The table has 2,500,000 or so clones, around 94% seen once. Source material: naive CD4+ T cells sorted from blood. Subset noted: CD45RA+ positively selected. These receptors all stem from a man between 18 and 29 years old in good health.

The J gene is TRBJ2-1, the V gene TRBV5-4, with 9 bases that match TRBD1. In germline, CDR1 is SGHNT, CDR2 YYREEE (reference sequence). This CDR3 has 15 amino acids. V trimming: 3 bases; J trimming: 7 bases; junction bases outside the gene matches: 8. The CDR3 coding sequence is TGTGCCAGCAGCTCACAAACGGGACAGGGAAATGAGCAGTTCTTC. Translation gives CASSSQTGQGNEQFF.

The chain employs TRBV6-1 and TRBJ2-5; the D call may be TRBD1 or TRBD2 (5 bases each). The CDR3 is 12 amino acids. Looked up from germline, CDR1 is MNHNS and CDR2 is SASEGT. V was shortened by 10 bases and J by 2 bases, with 11 bases between the two germline ends. This CDR3 reads CATAWGQETQYF. In DNA, the CDR3 is TGTGCCACCGCATGGGGGCAAGAGACCCAGTACTTC.

The chain couples TRBV6-5 to TRBJ2-7; 8 bases fit TRBD1. V trimming: 2 bases; J trimming: 3 bases; junction bases outside the gene matches: 6. CDR1 is MNHEY and CDR2 is SVGAGI in the germline V gene. The CDR3 runs to 15 residues. The CDR3 bases are TGTGCCAGCAGTTACCGATGGGACAGGAACTACGAGCAGTACTTC. Encoded protein: CASSYRWDRNYEQYF.

This clone was seen only once. Other DNA sequences in this sample translate to the same CDR3. The rearrangement links TRBV5-1 to TRBJ1-1; TRBD1 matches at 9 bases. This CDR3 has 13 residues. With V trimmed by 5 bases and J by 4 bases, 3 bases remained unmatched. The germline V gene encodes CDR1 SGHRS and CDR2 YFSETQ. CDR3 sequence: CASSRTGVTEAFF. The DNA for the CDR3 is TGCGCCAGCAGTCGGACAGGGGTCACTGAAGCTTTCTTT.

The J gene is TRBJ1-2, the V gene TRBV4-2, with a tentative D call TRBD1 (5 bases). Trimming removed 4 bases from V and 0 bases from J, with 12 bases in between. The CDR3 is 15 amino acids. CDR1 and CDR2 (germline): LGHNA, YNFKEQ. CDR3 residues: CASSPGAKPNYGYTF. Here the CDR3 DNA reads TGTGCCAGCAGCCCTGGGGCCAAGCCTAACTATGGCTACACCTTC.

This clone was seen once. The chain has TRBV5-6 and TRBJ1-1; unclear D gene. CDR1 is SGHDT and CDR2 is YYEEEE in the germline V gene. The CDR3 runs to 14 residues. Trimming shortened V by 4 bases and J by 5 bases, and 15 bases separated the two germline ends. DNA of the CDR3: TGTGCCAGCAGCAGAAGGGCCCGAGGGACTGAAGCTTTCTTT. Protein: CASSRRARGTEAFF. Based on the CDR3 plus reference TRBV5-6 and TRBJ1-1, the full variable domain is DAGVTQSPTHLIKTRGQQVTLRCSPKSGHDTVSWYQQALGQGPQFIFQYYEEEERQRGNFPDRFSGHQFPNYSSELNVNALLLGDSALYLCASSRRARGTEAFFGQGTRLTVV.

J is TRBJ2-7 and V is TRBV5-4; tentatively, D is TRBD2 (6 bases). CDR1 is SGHNT and CDR2 is YYREEE in the germline V gene (reference sequence). This CDR3 contains 14 residues. Between the trimmed V and J ends, which lost 4 bases and 0 bases, there was a span of 11 bases. CDR3 region: CASSGDFNSYEQYF. DNA for the CDR3: TGTGCCAGCAGCGGGGACTTTAACTCCTACGAGCAGTACTTC.

This rearrangement joins TRBV5-4 to TRBJ2-3, with D unresolved. The V gene's germline CDR1 is SGHNT and CDR2 YYREEE (reference sequence). The V and J ends lost 3 bases and 0 bases respectively, with 8 bases between them. The CDR3 totals 14 residues. CDR3 amino acids: CASSSTPSTDTQYF. CDR3 sequence (DNA): TGTGCCAGCAGCTCGACTCCTAGCACAGATACGCAGTATTTT.

As concerns this clone: This specimen includes other DNA sequences encoding the same CDR3. This chain connects TRBV5-1 to TRBJ2-2, with 10 bases identical to TRBD2. CDR3 size: 16 residues. The V and J ends lost 5 bases and 5 bases, in that order; junction bases with no gene match: 9. Germline-derived CDR1 and CDR2 are SGHRS and YFSETQ. The CDR3 sequence is CASSPGLAVNTGELFF. In nucleotides, the CDR3 is TGCGCCAGCAGTCCAGGACTAGCGGTCAATACCGGGGAGCTGTTTTTT.

The J gene is TRBJ1-5, the V gene TRBV6-1; 7 bases align to TRBD1. The junction had 3 bases not matched to a gene; V was cut back by 4 bases and J by 9 bases. The CDR3 consists of 12 residues. Germline loops: CDR1 MNHNS, CDR2 SASEGT. This CDR3 reads CASSGGTVPQHF. DNA of the CDR3: TGTGCCAGCAGTGGAGGGACAGTGCCCCAGCATTTT.

CDR3 coding DNA: TGTGCCAGTAGAGATACGGGAATCTCGGGAAACACCATATATTTT. Its protein is CASRDTGISGNTIYF. The chain carries TRBV19 and TRBJ1-3; D not resolved. Germline V CDR1 and CDR2: LNHDA, SQIVND (reference sequence). V dropped 6 bases and J dropped 4 bases, with 16 bases sitting between them. This CDR3 comprises 15 residues.

The rearrangement joins TRBV30 to TRBJ1-1, with TRBD1 identical over 8 bases. Germline loops: CDR1 GTSNPN, CDR2 SVGIG (reference sequence). With V trimmed by 2 bases and J by 1 base, 3 bases remained unmatched. This CDR3 has 14 residues. The CDR3 DNA reads TGTGCCTGGAGTAGACAGGGGCAGAACACTGAAGCTTTCTTT. Encoded protein: CAWSRQGQNTEAFF.

The rearrangement links TRBV9 to TRBJ2-1, with 13 nucleotides matching TRBD2. From germline, CDR1 is SGDLS and CDR2 YYNGEE. The CDR3 runs to 17 residues. With 2 bases clipped from V and 3 bases from J, the junction kept 5 bases outside the gene matches. CDR3 sequence (DNA): TGTGCCAGCAGCGTCGGACTAGCGGGGGTTAACTACAATGAGCAGTTCTTC. This translates into CASSVGLAGVNYNEQFF.

Regarding this clone: This sample also contains other DNA sequences that code for the same CDR3. This chain joins TRBV28 and TRBJ1-2; D may be TRBD1 (6 bases). The V and J ends lost 2 bases and 1 base respectively, with 11 bases between them. Germline V CDR1 and CDR2: MDHEN, SYDVKM. CDR3 size: 15 residues. The CDR3 region is CASSLGGSFNYGYTF. Here the CDR3 DNA reads TGTGCCAGCAGTTTAGGGGGCAGTTTTAACTATGGCTACACCTTC.

J is TRBJ2-2 and V is TRBV5-1, with D perhaps TRBD1 (6 bases). The CDR3 covers 16 residues. V dropped 2 bases and J dropped 0 bases, with 11 bases sitting between them. Per germline, CDR1 SGHRS and CDR2 YFSETQ. This CDR3 is CASSFGQLSNTGELFF. The CDR3 DNA sequence: TGCGCCAGCAGCTTCGGACAGCTCTCGAACACCGGGGAGCTGTTTTTT.

This clone was seen a few times. The chain carries TRBV5-6 and TRBJ2-5, with D perhaps matching TRBD1 (5 bases). The CDR3 sequence is 14 residues long. Germline CDR1 is SGHDT and CDR2 is YYEEEE. The V gene lost 0 bases and the J gene lost 4 bases, with 10 bases spanning the gap. For the CDR3, the DNA is TGTGCCAGCAGCTTGGTCTCCACAGGAGAGACCCAGTACTTC. It is translated as CASSLVSTGETQYF.

The V call is TRBV29-1, the J call TRBJ2-5, with TRBD2 identical over 10 bases. Germline values: CDR1 SQVTM, CDR2 ANQGSEA. CDR3 size: 12 residues. Trimming removed 5 bases from V and 5 bases from J; junction bases left unmatched: 2. CDR3 residues: CSVRAGGETQYF. In DNA form, the CDR3 reads TGCAGCGTTCGAGCGGGGGGGGAGACCCAGTACTTC.

The CDR3 DNA reads as TGTGCCAGCAGCCCCGGGACAGGGGGTTACGAGCAGTACTTC. This gives the protein CASSPGTGGYEQYF. This chain connects TRBV11-3 to TRBJ2-7; 11 bases agree with TRBD1. CDR3 length: 14 amino acids. Germline V CDR1 and CDR2: SGHNT, YENEEA. Germline trimming cut 5 bases from V and 4 bases from J; bases unmatched to any gene: 4.

The chain employs TRBV5-1 and TRBJ2-3, with unresolved D. Germline V gene lookup returns CDR1 SGHRS and CDR2 YFSETQ. V dropped 3 bases and J dropped 0 bases, with 11 bases sitting between them. This CDR3 comprises 15 residues. The CDR3 region has the DNA TGCGCCAGCAGCTCAGGAGAACTCAGCACAGATACGCAGTATTTT. Amino acid sequence: CASSSGELSTDTQYF.

CDR3 loop: CASSQPPGQGAAGELFF. Written as DNA, the CDR3 is TGCGCCAGCAGCCAACCCCCGGGACAGGGGGCGGCCGGGGAGCTGTTTTTT. The chain employs TRBV4-1 and TRBJ2-2; TRBD1 matches at 12 bases. Losses at the gene ends were 2 bases for V and 6 bases for J; bases not matched to a gene: 7. CDR1 and CDR2 from the germline V gene are MGHRA and YSYEKL. The CDR3 has 17 amino acids.

The rearrangement uses TRBV19 and TRBJ2-4, with unresolved D. The CDR3 is made up of 14 amino acids. Germline CDR1 and CDR2: LNHDA and SQIVND (reference sequence). V dropped 5 bases and J dropped 0 bases, with 8 bases sitting between them. The CDR3 region has the DNA TGTGCCAGTAGTCAACAACTAGCCAAAAACATTCAGTACTTC. It is translated as CASSQQLAKNIQYF.

This sequence joins TRBV7-2 and TRBJ1-6; D is undetermined. The V gene lost 0 bases and the J gene lost 9 bases, with 3 bases spanning the gap. The CDR3 runs to 12 residues. The germline CDR1 and CDR2 sequences are SGHTA and FQGNSA. CDR3 nucleotide sequence: TGTGCCAGCAGCTTAGCAAGTTCACCCCTCCACTTT. Protein: CASSLASSPLHF.

The chain links TRBV7-9 to TRBJ1-1, with D unclear. Trimming left V 5 bases short and J 2 bases short, with 15 bases between. The germline gives CDR1 SEHNR, CDR2 FQNEAQ (reference sequence). The CDR3 loop spans 15 amino acids. The CDR3 DNA reads TGTGCCAGCAGCCACGGCTATACCTACAACACTGAAGCTTTCTTT. Translation: CASSHGYTYNTEAFF.

The rearrangement links TRBV29-1 to TRBJ1-2; TRBD1 might be the D (5 bases). The CDR3 has 11 amino acids. The V gene's germline CDR1 is SQVTM and CDR2 ANQGSEA. Trimming took 5 bases from V and 8 from J, leaving 12 bases between them. In nucleotides, the CDR3 is TGCAGCGTTTTGCTTTGGGGGGGCTACACCTTC. This codes for CSVLLWGGYTF.

V usage is TRBV27 and J usage is TRBJ2-7; D gene unclear. This CDR3 spans 13 amino acids. Germline CDR1 and CDR2: MNHEY and SMNVEV (reference sequence). Trimming pared 6 bases from V and 2 bases from J, leaving 11 bases between. CDR3 residues: CASSSGAAYEQYF. The CDR3 DNA reads as TGTGCCAGCAGCTCGGGTGCTGCCTACGAGCAGTACTTC.

CDR3 region: CASSDSGRKGAGELFF. CDR3 in DNA: TGTGCCAGCAGTGATTCAGGGCGGAAGGGGGCCGGGGAGCTGTTTTTT. The gene calls are TRBV5-6 and TRBJ2-2; possibly TRBD1 for D (6 bases). Trimming left V 5 bases short and J 6 bases short, with 20 bases between. Looked up from germline, CDR1 is SGHDT and CDR2 is YYEEEE. This CDR3 comprises 16 residues. The variable domain in full, with the rest retrieved from reference TRBV5-6 and TRBJ2-2, is DAGVTQSPTHLIKTRGQQVTLRCSPKSGHDTVSWYQQALGQGPQFIFQYYEEEERQRGNFPDRFSGHQFPNYSSELNVNALLLGDSALYLCASSDSGRKGAGELFFGEGSRLTVL.

The chain's CDR3 is CASSLGLRLAGVGYNEQFF. As DNA, the CDR3 is TGTGCCAGCAGCTTAGGACTAAGACTAGCGGGAGTAGGCTACAATGAGCAGTTCTTC. The chain has TRBV7-2 and TRBJ2-1, with 12 bases matching TRBD2. In germline, CDR1 is SGHTA, CDR2 FQGNSA. J was trimmed by 3 bases and V by 1 base; bases with no gene match: 10. The CDR3 runs 19 residues.

For this clone: Its ends do not fully match the called genes, so a read error is possible. This chain joins TRBV7-9 and TRBJ1-3, with D maybe TRBD1 (5 bases). CDR1 is SEHNR and CDR2 is FQNEAQ in the germline V gene (reference sequence). This CDR3 has 12 amino acids. The CDR3 region is CASSLIGGIGNF. As DNA, the CDR3 is TGTGCCAGCAGCTTAATCGGGGGGATCGGAAATTTT.

The chain links TRBV9 to TRBJ1-3; no reliable D call. Between the trimmed V and J ends, which lost 4 bases and 0 bases, there was a span of 14 bases. The CDR3 is made up of 16 amino acids. Germline V gene sequence: CDR1 SGDLS, CDR2 YYNGEE. The CDR3 DNA follows: TGTGCCAGCAGCTCGGACGGAACCGCCTCTGGAAACACCATATATTTT. This gives the protein CASSSDGTASGNTIYF.

The chain employs TRBV13 and TRBJ2-3; tentatively, D is TRBD1 or TRBD2 (6 bases each). Per germline, CDR1 PRHDT and CDR2 FYEKMQ (reference sequence). The CDR3 runs to 15 residues. The V and J ends lost 5 bases and 1 base respectively, with 13 bases between them. In DNA form, the CDR3 reads TGTGCCAGCAGCCCGACGGGGGCCCGCACAGATACGCAGTATTTT. Residues: CASSPTGARTDTQYF.

This clone came up once. This rearrangement joins TRBV7-9 to TRBJ2-1; 7 bases are a match to TRBD2. This CDR3 has 15 amino acids. V lost 9 bases, J lost 10 bases, and 18 bases stayed unmatched. Germline CDR1 is SEHNR and CDR2 is FQNEAQ (reference sequence). The CDR3 DNA reads TGTGCCAGTAAGAGGGGTGGGGAGGGCCAGAGAGAGCAGTTCTTC. Translating it yields CASKRGGEGQREQFF. Full variable domain (outside the CDR3, taken from reference TRBV7-9 and TRBJ2-1): DTGVSQNPRHKITKRGQNVTFRCDPISEHNRLYWYRQTLGQGPEFLTYFQNEAQLEKSRLLSDRFSAERPKGSFSTLEIQRTEQGDSAMYLCASKRGGEGQREQFFGPGTRLTVL.

This chain connects TRBV20-1 to TRBJ1-4; D uncertain. In germline, CDR1 is DFQATT, CDR2 SNEGSKA (reference sequence). CDR3 size: 11 residues. V lost 6 bases and J lost 4, with 6 bases in between. The CDR3 sequence is CSAGGNEKLFF. As DNA, the CDR3 is TGCAGTGCCGGTGGTAATGAAAAACTGTTTTTT.